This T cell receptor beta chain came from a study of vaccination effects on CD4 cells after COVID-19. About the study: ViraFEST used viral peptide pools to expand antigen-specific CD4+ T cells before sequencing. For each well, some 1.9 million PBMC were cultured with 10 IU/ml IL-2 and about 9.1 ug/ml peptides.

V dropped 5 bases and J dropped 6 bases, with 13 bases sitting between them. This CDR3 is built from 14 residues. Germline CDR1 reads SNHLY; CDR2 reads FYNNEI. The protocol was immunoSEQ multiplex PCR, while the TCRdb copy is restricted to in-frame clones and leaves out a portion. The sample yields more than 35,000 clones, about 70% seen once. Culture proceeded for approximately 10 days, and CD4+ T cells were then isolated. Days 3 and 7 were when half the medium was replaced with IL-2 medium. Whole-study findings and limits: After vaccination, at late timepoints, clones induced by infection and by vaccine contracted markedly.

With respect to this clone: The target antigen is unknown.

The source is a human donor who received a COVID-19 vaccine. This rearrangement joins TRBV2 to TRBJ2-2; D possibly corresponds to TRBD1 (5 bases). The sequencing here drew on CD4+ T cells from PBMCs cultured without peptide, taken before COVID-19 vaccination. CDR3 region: CASSFNRFPGELFF. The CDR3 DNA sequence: TGTGCCAGCAGTTTTAACAGGTTCCCCGGGGAGCTGTTTTTT.